This entry concerns a single TCR beta chain. It lacks a known antigen. No clone much larger than this one lies a single base away; base qualities are absent. This sample was taken from a study of blood T cell repertoires in COVID-19 (dated by TCRdb to 2019 to 2021). Background on the whole study: Collaborator samples came from the United States, Italy and Spain and covered acute and convalescent phases of COVID-19. The material from the prospective study consisted of cDNA or gDNA derived from T cells, B-cell-depleted T cells, or PBMCs. Deeply sampled blood TCRbeta repertoires from subjects exposed to, actively infected with, or recovered from COVID-19 were included in the dataset. The repertoires were released in a freely available public database meant as a resource for research on the immune response to SARS-CoV-2. Samples came from the ongoing ImmuneRACE study (first 160 participants) plus 1,254 subjects from 6 global collaborators. Sample metadata almost always included a de-identified subject ID, COVID-19 status, age in years and sex. Where available, HLA class I and class II types were obtained from metadata supplied by the sample provider rather than from assay-based typing.

TCRbeta CDR3 regions were amplified from genomic DNA by means of the immunoSEQ Assay, a bias-controlled multiplex PCR. The authors' pipeline ran thus. The number of nucleated cells in each sample was estimated by amplification of reference gene primers within the assay. To quantify the absolute abundance of each unique TCRbeta CDR3 rearrangement, sequence reads were collapsed and filtered. Productive Simpson clonality was computed per sample as the square root of Simpson's diversity index over productive rearrangements. Drawn from immuneACCESS, this table holds only the in-frame rearrangements with V and J called that TCRdb kept. Clones are partly lost; checked studies trace under half to an unresolved V gene and leave the rest unexplained. V and J calls and clone size follow that table, whereas D and trimming were derived from the DNA. Counted in this sample were 200,000 or so clones; about nine tenths of them appeared once. The ten biggest clones cover roughly 1.7% of the sample.

Study-wide conclusions, independent of this receptor: The quantity of clinical and demographic metadata differed by source and by participant and was supplied without curation.

Whole blood was collected in K2EDTA tubes by collaborating institutions according to the institutions' own protocols. Collaborator samples were shipped for TCRbeta analysis as frozen whole blood, isolated PBMCs, or DNA extracted from either sample type. This receptor was taken from a man aged 70 or older with acute or convalescent COVID-19. Material: peripheral blood.

In nucleotide form, the sequence is TGTGCCAGCAGTGAACGGTTGACAGGGGGACTAGCGGGAGCATACGAGCAGTACTTC. This encodes CASSERLTGGLAGAYEQYF. Recombination joined TRBV6-1 with TRBJ2-7; TRBD2 fits 14 bases in the junction. The germline V gene gives CDR1 as MNHNS and CDR2 as SASEGT. The germline V end is reduced by 2 bases and the J end by 4 bases; junction bases left unmatched: 13. The CDR3 runs 19 amino acids, cysteine and phenylalanine included. Only CDR3 DNA is held: 57 bases, read in frame from base 1.